These 13 T cell receptor beta chains were sequenced from one sample in a study of shared clonotypes between healthy human individuals. The protocol was immunoSEQ multiplex PCR, while the TCRdb copy is restricted to in-frame clones and leaves out a portion. This sample has 800,000 to 1,200,000 clones, with 75% to 85% found just once. Sequencing was performed on memory CD4+ T cells from PBMCs. Subset reported: CD45RA-negative fraction. All receptors come from a young man in good health. Some clones in this sample may be carry-over from other donors' samples.

The sample holds a few counts of this clone. The rearrangement uses TRBV14 and TRBJ2-3; 9 bases agree with TRBD2. The CDR3 length is 17 residues. Germline CDR1 SGHDN, CDR2 FVKESK. The V gene end was trimmed by 3 bases and the J gene end by 2 bases; junction bases not matched to a gene: 9. CDR3 DNA: TGTGCCAGCAGCCAGTTTACCAGCGGGAGGAACACAGATACGCAGTATTTT. Amino acid sequence: CASSQFTSGRNTDTQYF.

The chain employs TRBV6-5 and TRBJ1-2; tentatively, D is TRBD1 (6 bases). Germline V lookup: CDR1 MNHEY, CDR2 SVGAGI. V lost 6 bases to trimming and J lost 7 bases, with 12 bases between them. This CDR3 has 12 residues. The CDR3 nucleotides are TGTGCCAGCAGCACGGACAGTTTTGGCTACACCTTC. Encoded protein: CASSTDSFGYTF.

V and J are TRBV12-5 and TRBJ2-1, with no clear D. The CDR3 contains 14 residues. In germline, CDR1 is LGHNT, CDR2 FRNRAP. Trimming pared 0 bases from V and 3 bases from J, leaving 6 bases between. The CDR3 here is CASGLVPLYNEQFF. In DNA form, the CDR3 reads TGTGCTAGTGGTTTGGTACCCCTCTACAATGAGCAGTTCTTC.

Concerning this clone: The same CDR3 also results from other DNA sequences found in this sample. V is TRBV5-1 and J is TRBJ2-1; 16 bases are shared with TRBD2. Germline CDR1 reads SGHRS; CDR2 reads YFSETQ. The CDR3 runs to 16 residues. With V trimmed by 4 bases and J by 4 bases, 2 bases remained unmatched. The CDR3 loop reads CASSPGLAGGYNEQFF. Written as DNA, the CDR3 is TGCGCCAGCAGCCCGGGACTAGCGGGAGGGTACAATGAGCAGTTCTTC.

A note on this clone: The same CDR3 is also encoded by other DNA sequences in this sample. The rearrangement uses TRBV27 and TRBJ2-7, with 7 bases lining up with TRBD1. Germline loops: CDR1 MNHEY, CDR2 SMNVEV (reference sequence). The CDR3 totals 13 residues. V lost 6 bases, J lost 3 bases, and 5 bases stayed unmatched. Here the CDR3 reads CASRRDSYYEQYF. The CDR3 nucleotides are TGTGCCAGCAGGAGGGACAGTTACTACGAGCAGTACTTC.

This rearrangement joins TRBV11-2 to TRBJ2-1, with TRBD2 matching over 7 bases. This CDR3 has 14 residues. Germline CDR1 is SGHAT and CDR2 is FQNNGV. V shed 5 bases and J 10 bases; nucleotides not matched to a gene: 11. DNA of the CDR3: TGTGCCAGCAGCCCCGGACTAGTGTCGTTGGAGCAGTTCTTC. Amino acid sequence: CASSPGLVSLEQFF. The full variable domain, completed using reference TRBV11-2 and TRBJ2-1, is EAGVAQSPRYKIIEKRQSVAFWCNPISGHATLYWYQQILGQGPKLLIQFQNNGVVDDSQLPKDRFSAERLKGVDSTLKIQPAKLEDSAVYLCASSPGLVSLEQFFGPGTRLTVL.

The V gene is TRBV2, the J gene TRBJ2-7; 9 positions match TRBD2. The germline CDR1 and CDR2 sequences are SNHLY and FYNNEI. V lost 9 bases, J lost 5 bases, and 8 bases stayed unmatched. The CDR3 loop spans 13 amino acids. The CDR3 loop is CARQIAGADEQYF. CDR3 DNA: TGTGCCAGACAGATAGCGGGAGCTGACGAGCAGTACTTC.

This clone has a single count. This rearrangement joins TRBV6-5 to TRBJ2-3; D is ambiguous. The CDR3 is made up of 11 amino acids. CDR1 is MNHEY and CDR2 is SVGAGI in the germline V gene. Trimming removed 2 bases at V and 7 bases at J, with 4 bases between. CDR3 protein: CASSYGYTQYF. CDR3 coding DNA: TGTGCCAGCAGTTACGGCTATACGCAGTATTTT.

The CDR3 spells CASSLGTGTVTYEQYF. In nucleotides, the CDR3 is TGTGCCAGCAGCTTAGGGACCGGGACGGTGACCTACGAGCAGTACTTC. The chain links TRBV7-9 to TRBJ2-5; tentatively, D is TRBD1 or TRBD2 (5 bases each). The end of the DNA fits TRBJ2-7 better, so the J call may be wrong. The CDR3 totals 16 residues. The germline CDR1 and CDR2 sequences are SEHNR and FQNEAQ (reference sequence).

This clone was found once. The chain carries TRBV7-2 and TRBJ2-7; the D is unclear. The CDR3 has 14 residues. V was trimmed by 2 bases and J by 3 bases, leaving 11 bases between them. Germline CDR1 and CDR2: SGHTA and FQGNSA. The CDR3 DNA follows: TGTGCCAGCAGCTTAATGGGCCAGAACTACGAGCAGTACTTC. Its translation is CASSLMGQNYEQYF.

The rearrangement links TRBV28 to TRBJ2-3; TRBD1 matches 8 bases. Trimming cost V 5 bases and J 9 bases; bases outside gene matches: 4. Germline lookup yields CDR1 MDHEN and CDR2 SYDVKM. The CDR3 contains 12 residues. The CDR3 sequence: CASSQGQGTQYF. The CDR3 region has the DNA TGTGCCAGCAGTCAAGGACAGGGAACGCAGTATTTT.

CDR3 region: CASSLGPSGYEQYF. CDR3 coding DNA: TGTGCCAGCAGCTTAGGCCCTAGCGGATACGAGCAGTACTTC. The V call is TRBV11-2, the J call TRBJ2-7; TRBD2 agrees at 7 bases. V was clipped by 1 base and J by 4 bases; unmatched bases: 4. This CDR3 has 14 amino acids. The germline V gene has CDR1 SGHAT and CDR2 FQNNGV.

The chain combines TRBV11-2 with TRBJ2-7; D gene uncertain. V dropped 5 bases and J dropped 0 bases, with 17 bases sitting between them. CDR1 is SGHAT and CDR2 is FQNNGV in the germline V gene. CDR3 size: 16 residues. DNA of the CDR3: TGTGCCAGCAGCGCAAGCCGGACCGGAACCTCCTACGAGCAGTACTTC. This encodes CASSASRTGTSYEQYF.